These 25 T cell receptor beta chains originate from one sample sequenced in a study of cytomegalovirus exposure and HLA in healthy donors. 13 Jbeta primers and 60 Vbeta primers were used for the PCR. Assay: immunoSEQ multiplex PCR; the TCRdb copy retains only in-frame clones and omits some. The sample carries about 130,000 clones, roughly 17% recorded once. Sequenced: PBMCs. All receptors derive from a female donor in good health and CMV-seropositive.

The table lists this clone with a few counts. J is TRBJ2-7 and V is TRBV2; 7 nucleotides match TRBD2. With V trimmed by 8 bases and J by 5 bases, 15 bases remained unmatched. This CDR3 region has 15 residues. Germline-derived CDR1 and CDR2 are SNHLY and FYNNEI. This chain's CDR3 is CASVTSAGLSDEQYF. CDR3 nucleotide sequence: TGTGCCAGCGTTACTAGCGCCGGATTAAGCGACGAGCAGTACTTC.

This clone has just a few counts. The chain combines TRBV2 with TRBJ2-7; D is ambiguous. CDR1 SNHLY and CDR2 FYNNEI come from the germline V gene. V lost 4 bases, J lost 5 bases, and 9 bases lay in between. There are 12 residues in the CDR3. CDR3 sequence reads: CASSVGDNEQYF. The CDR3 DNA reads as TGTGCCAGCAGTGTCGGAGATAACGAGCAGTACTTC.

The chain links TRBV15 to TRBJ1-5; weak D call: TRBD1 (5 bases). Germline V gene sequence: CDR1 LNHNV, CDR2 YYDKDF (reference sequence). This CDR3 is 16 amino acids long. The V end was cut by 4 bases, the J end by 0 bases, with 13 bases between. CDR3 residues: CATSTRDRNSNQPQHF. CDR3 sequence (DNA): TGTGCCACCAGCACCAGGGATCGAAATAGCAATCAGCCCCAGCATTTT.

This chain's CDR3 is CASRLSYSNQPQHF. The CDR3 region has the DNA TGTGCCAGCCGCCTATCCTATAGCAATCAGCCCCAGCATTTT. This chain connects TRBV6-1 to TRBJ1-5, with D hard to call. This CDR3 comprises 14 residues. Germline V gene sequence: CDR1 MNHNS, CDR2 SASEGT. V lost 8 bases and J 0 bases, leaving 11 bases between the germline ends.

This clone was counted between two and nine times. The chain joins TRBV5-4 to TRBJ2-7; 7 bases line up with TRBD1. V gave up 2 bases and J gave up 5 bases; unmatched junction bases: 1. The germline V gene has CDR1 SGHNT and CDR2 YYREEE (reference sequence). This CDR3 comprises 12 residues. The CDR3: CASSFTGDEQYF. The CDR3 region has the DNA TGTGCCAGCAGCTTCACAGGGGACGAGCAGTACTTC.

In this sample, this clone turned up a few times. The V call is TRBV4-3, the J call TRBJ1-1; a weak D match, TRBD1 (6 bases). V shed 1 base and J shed 2 bases, with 11 bases lying between them. The CDR3 is 15 residues long. Per germline, CDR1 LGHNA and CDR2 YSLEER. CDR3 residues: CASSQGGGFNTEAFF. The CDR3 nucleotides read TGCGCCAGCAGCCAAGGAGGGGGTTTCAACACTGAAGCTTTCTTT.

This clone was observed a few times. The chain couples TRBV29-1 to TRBJ2-1, with TRBD2 identical over 7 bases. Looked up from germline, CDR1 is SQVTM and CDR2 is ANQGSEA. Trimming took 1 base from V and 5 from J; bases not matched to a gene: 17. CDR3 size: 18 residues. CDR3 amino acids: CSVEGQGLGLADDNEQFF. The CDR3 DNA sequence: TGCAGCGTTGAAGGGCAAGGGTTGGGGCTAGCGGACGACAATGAGCAGTTCTTC.

This clone was detected only a few times. The chain has TRBV4-3 and TRBJ1-3; D may be TRBD1 (6 bases). Germline V CDR1 and CDR2: LGHNA, YSLEER. The CDR3 contains 18 residues. V dropped 0 bases and J dropped 1 base, with 16 bases sitting between them. CDR3 in DNA: TGCGCCAGCAGCCAAGAAACGGGACACAGCCGTTCTGGAAACACCATATATTTT. Translating gives CASSQETGHSRSGNTIYF.

This clone was recorded a few times. V gene TRBV7-9 combines with J gene TRBJ1-2; TRBD1 agrees at 11 bases. V shed 4 bases, J shed 6 bases, and the junction held 7 bases outside the gene matches. The germline gives CDR1 SEHNR, CDR2 FQNEAQ (reference sequence). This CDR3 has 15 amino acids. In DNA, the CDR3 is TGTGCCAGCAGCTCTTGGGGACAGGGGGTTGATGGCTACACCTTC. Protein product: CASSSWGQGVDGYTF.

This clone occurred a few times. The chain links TRBV2 to TRBJ1-1; D remains ambiguous. From germline, CDR1 is SNHLY and CDR2 FYNNEI. The V and J ends lost 8 bases and 0 bases respectively, with 10 bases between them. The CDR3 covers 13 residues. The CDR3 is CASRRQVNTEAFF. DNA of the CDR3: TGTGCCAGCCGGCGGCAAGTGAACACTGAAGCTTTCTTT.

The chain links TRBV6-6 to TRBJ1-1; D is unresolved. CDR3 length: 15 amino acids. Looked up from germline, CDR1 is MNHNY and CDR2 is SVGAGI (reference sequence). With 2 bases removed from V and 6 bases from J, the gap between germline ends came to 16 bases. CDR3 protein: CASSYLRVGSSEAFF. The DNA of the CDR3 is TGTGCCAGCAGTTACCTACGGGTTGGATCATCTGAAGCTTTCTTT.

The sample holds a few counts of this clone. This chain links TRBV2 with TRBJ2-1; 8 positions agree with TRBD2. CDR1 and CDR2 from the germline V gene are SNHLY and FYNNEI. The J segment lost 9 bases and the V segment lost 6 bases, leaving 7 bases of the junction unmatched. The CDR3 is 13 amino acids. The CDR3 nucleotides are TGTGCCAGCAGACCCGATACTAGCGGTGAGCAGTTCTTC. Amino acids: CASRPDTSGEQFF. The full variable domain, its missing parts supplied by reference TRBV2 and TRBJ2-1, is EPEVTQTPSHQVTQMGQEVILRCVPISNHLYFYWYRQILGQKVEFLVSFYNNEISEKSEIFDDQFSVERPDGSNFTLKIRSTKLEDSAMYFCASRPDTSGEQFFGPGTRLTVL.

This chain joins TRBV4-3 and TRBJ1-4, with D possibly TRBD1 on 5 matching bases. The CDR3 covers 15 residues. The V end was cut by 3 bases, the J end by 7 bases, with 15 bases between. Per germline, CDR1 LGHNA and CDR2 YSLEER. As DNA, the CDR3 is TGCGCCAGCAGCCAGCTCTCGGGGGGAACTGAAAAACTGTTTTTT. Residues: CASSQLSGGTEKLFF.

This clone came up once. J is TRBJ1-5 and V is TRBV19; 8 bases are a match to TRBD1. V trimming: 5 bases; J trimming: 0 bases; junction bases outside the gene matches: 18. The CDR3 runs 20 residues. Germline-derived CDR1 and CDR2 are LNHDA and SQIVND (reference sequence). The CDR3 DNA is TGTGCCAGTAGTCCATCCCCTCGTGGACAGGGATTATTTAGCAATCAGCCCCAGCATTTT. Protein: CASSPSPRGQGLFSNQPQHF.

The rearrangement uses TRBV5-1 and TRBJ2-3; 14 bases match TRBD2. This CDR3 comprises 16 residues. Trimming removed 5 bases from V and 6 bases from J; junction bases left unmatched: 8. Germline V gene data show CDR1 as SGHRS and CDR2 as YFSETQ. CDR3 nucleotide sequence: TGCGCCAGCAGTCGCTCGACTAGCGGGAGGGGGGATACGCAGTATTTT. This sequence encodes CASSRSTSGRGDTQYF.

The chain is built from TRBV5-4 and TRBJ1-2, with 7 bases fitting TRBD1. V was clipped by 1 base and J by 0 bases; unmatched bases: 3. Germline CDR1 and CDR2: SGHNT and YYREEE (reference sequence). This CDR3 has 15 residues. This CDR3 is CASSLRGGANYGYTF. As DNA, the CDR3 is TGTGCCAGCAGCTTGAGAGGGGGCGCTAACTATGGCTACACCTTC.

The chain uses TRBV28 and TRBJ2-3, with D possibly matching TRBD1 (5 bases). The CDR3 totals 14 residues. Trimming shortened V by 8 bases and J by 7 bases, and 19 bases separated the two germline ends. Germline V gene data show CDR1 as MDHEN and CDR2 as SYDVKM. CDR3 in DNA: TGTGCCAGCCAGCGAAGGGCAGACAGTTATACGCAGTATTTT. This gives the protein CASQRRADSYTQYF.

The chain couples TRBV11-2 to TRBJ2-4; D might be TRBD2 (6 bases). The CDR3 has 16 residues. Germline V gives CDR1 SGHAT, CDR2 FQNNGV. V was shortened by 5 bases and J by 0 bases, with 14 bases between the two germline ends. DNA for the CDR3: TGTGCCAGCAGCCCTGGTAGGGGACTAGCCAAAAACATTCAGTACTTC. Translated, it gives CASSPGRGLAKNIQYF.

This clone was seen only a few times. The rearrangement links TRBV10-1 to TRBJ2-5, with no clear D. This CDR3 has 11 residues. The V gene lost 4 bases and the J gene lost 4 bases, with 4 bases spanning the gap. Per the germline V gene, CDR1 is WNHNN and CDR2 is SYGVQD (reference sequence). The CDR3 coding sequence is TGCGCCAGCAGTGCCGGAGAGACCCAGTACTTC. It specifies CASSAGETQYF.

V usage is TRBV2 and J usage is TRBJ1-5, with D uncertain. The CDR3 length is 15 residues. The germline CDR1 and CDR2 sequences are SNHLY and FYNNEI. The V gene lost 6 bases and the J gene lost 1 base, with 13 bases spanning the gap. This CDR3 is CASRPGQRSNQPQHF. Written as DNA, the CDR3 is TGTGCCAGCAGGCCCGGGCAGCGGAGCAATCAGCCCCAGCATTTT.

The chain is built from TRBV4-1 and TRBJ2-1, with 10 positions matching TRBD2. CDR3 size: 15 residues. The V gene's germline CDR1 is MGHRA and CDR2 YSYEKL. V shed 4 bases, J shed 2 bases, and the junction held 2 bases outside the gene matches. The CDR3 is CASSPSGGAYNEQFF. CDR3 bases: TGCGCCAGCAGCCCGAGCGGGGGGGCCTACAATGAGCAGTTCTTC.

The chain recombines TRBV5-1 with TRBJ2-1; a possible D gene is TRBD1 (5 bases). Germline V CDR1 and CDR2: SGHRS, YFSETQ. V was cut by 4 bases and J by 7 bases, with 24 bases left in between. The CDR3 runs 17 residues. The CDR3 sequence is CASSLWVGLPVGNEQFF. The CDR3 coding sequence is TGCGCCAGCAGCCTTTGGGTGGGGCTACCGGTGGGGAATGAGCAGTTCTTC.

The chain joins TRBV4-2 to TRBJ2-6; D is possibly TRBD2 (7 bases). Per the germline V gene, CDR1 is LGHNA and CDR2 is YNFKEQ. The CDR3 sequence is 17 residues long. The V end was cut by 3 bases, the J end by 4 bases, with 16 bases between. CDR3 DNA sequence: TGTGCCAGCAGCCAGAGTGGCGCGGGGGCGGGGGCCAACGTCCTGACTTTC. Encoded protein: CASSQSGAGAGANVLTF.

The V gene is TRBV27, the J gene TRBJ2-4; TRBD1 aligns across 8 bases. Germline CDR1 is MNHEY and CDR2 is SMNVEV (reference sequence). V was pared by 3 bases and J by 0 bases, with 4 bases of the junction left unmatched. This CDR3 has 16 amino acids. The CDR3 protein is CASSLTGVIAKNIQYF. The CDR3 nucleotides read TGTGCCAGCAGTTTGACAGGGGTCATAGCCAAAAACATTCAGTACTTC.

This clone was observed a handful of times. This rearrangement joins TRBV6-6 to TRBJ2-7; tentatively, D is TRBD2 (5 bases). The V end lost 8 bases, the J end lost 2 bases, and 10 bases lay between the germline ends. Germline V gene lookup returns CDR1 MNHNY and CDR2 SVGAGI (reference sequence). CDR3 length: 12 amino acids. In nucleotides, the CDR3 is TGTGCCAGCTCGGGAACGACCTACGAGCAGTACTTC. Encoded protein: CASSGTTYEQYF.